The clone carrying this T cell receptor (beta chain) was detected ten times or more. The target antigen is unknown. The data were taken from a study of neurological immune-mediated disorders. A 10-nucleotide random UMI tagged transcripts in template-switch 5'RACE cDNA synthesis. TCRdb processed the 5' RACE reads anew with MiXCR; each CDR3 protein has one entry. This sample yields tens of thousands of distinct CDR3 sequences, of which around 4.5% are seen a single time; about 6% belongs to the top ten. PBMCs stored at -80 C, 2 million in total, were the source of the unsorted libraries. Findings and limits, study-wide: No CDR3 amino acid sequences recurred among expanded clones across subjects, suggesting private repertoires in all groups.

Trimming cost V 5 bases and J 6 bases, with 13 bases left between them. The length of the CDR3 is 14 residues. Germline-derived CDR1 and CDR2 are SEHNR and FQNEAQ (reference sequence). The material sequenced was PBMCs. J is TRBJ1-4 and V is TRBV7-9; D is perhaps TRBD1 (5 bases). This TCR derives from a woman in her fifties or sixties with multiple sclerosis. The CDR3 is CASSPWGSDEKLFF. DNA of the CDR3: TGTGCCAGCAGCCCCTGGGGGTCTGATGAAAAACTGTTTTTT.